Following are 7 T cell receptor beta chains from one sample sequenced in a study of shared T cell receptors in the human thymus. Profiling relied on immunoSEQ multiplex PCR, and the TCRdb table lists in-frame clones only, not all of them. There are hundreds of thousands of clones in the sample; approximately 89% occur only once, and approximately 0.0097% lies in the top ten. The same data also contributed to another study, on human thymus T cells.

The specimen was thymocytes. These receptors originate from a boy less than two years old with a congenital heart defect.

This chain uses TRBV7-6 with TRBJ2-5; 10 bases map to TRBD2. From germline, CDR1 is SGHVS and CDR2 FNYEAQ. This CDR3 has 16 residues. J gave up 0 bases and V 2 bases, and 3 bases lay outside the gene matches. Here the CDR3 reads CASSLNSGRNQETQYF. CDR3 bases: TGTGCCAGCAGCTTAAATAGCGGGAGGAACCAAGAGACCCAGTACTTC.

The chain is built from TRBV9 and TRBJ1-2; no clear D. With 0 bases removed from V and 6 bases from J, the gap between germline ends came to 6 bases. Germline assignment: CDR1 SGDLS and CDR2 YYNGEE. CDR3 length: 12 amino acids. CDR3 DNA sequence: TGTGCCAGCAGCGTAGCGGGGAATGGCTACACCTTC. This codes for CASSVAGNGYTF. Variable domain in full (rest from reference TRBV9 and TRBJ1-2): DSGVTQTPKHLITATGQRVTLRCSPRSGDLSVYWYQQSLDQGLQFLIQYYNGEERAKGNILERFSAQQFPDLHSELNLSSLELGDSALYFCASSVAGNGYTFGSGTRLTVV.

The gene calls are TRBV28 and TRBJ1-2; 9 nucleotides align to TRBD1. This CDR3 is built from 15 residues. Germline values: CDR1 MDHEN, CDR2 SYDVKM. The trim removed 7 bases at V and 3 bases at J, leaving 9 bases unmatched. CDR3 loop: CASTRTGEWDYGYTF. DNA of the CDR3: TGTGCCAGCACTCGGACAGGGGAGTGGGACTATGGCTACACCTTC.

V gene TRBV19 combines with J gene TRBJ2-1, with TRBD2 matching over 12 bases. Germline CDR1 is LNHDA and CDR2 is SQIVND (reference sequence). There are 19 residues in the CDR3. V lost 7 bases, J lost 6 bases, and 19 bases stayed unmatched. The CDR3 coding sequence is TGTGCCAGTACCAGTCGGACTAGCGGGACTCCCAAAGGGGCCAATGAGCAGTTCTTC. It is translated as CASTSRTSGTPKGANEQFF.

The V and J genes are TRBV6-1 and TRBJ2-7; weak D call: TRBD1 (6 bases). The CDR3 contains 14 residues. From germline, CDR1 is MNHNS and CDR2 SASEGT. Trimming stripped 6 bases from V and 2 bases from J, with 14 bases between. CDR3 DNA: TGTGCCAGCAGACCGACAGGACGGGCCTACGAGCAGTACTTC. Its protein is CASRPTGRAYEQYF.

The DNA of the CDR3 is TGTGCCAGCAGCCAAGACTTAGGACTAGCGGGAGTTGGGGAGCTGTTTTTT. Its protein product is CASSQDLGLAGVGELFF. This chain uses TRBV14 with TRBJ2-2; 13 bases match TRBD2. The CDR3 is made up of 17 amino acids. After removal of 0 bases from V and 8 bases from J, the junction contained 6 bases not matched to a gene. CDR1 and CDR2 from the germline V gene are SGHDN and FVKESK.

This clone was counted once. The rearrangement uses TRBV7-8 and TRBJ2-1; TRBD2 aligns across 11 bases. Germline-derived CDR1 and CDR2 are SGHVS and FQNEAQ. After removal of 2 bases from V and 0 bases from J, the junction contained 3 bases not matched to a gene. The CDR3 spans 17 residues. The CDR3 loop reads CASSLNLAGGSYNEQFF. The DNA for the CDR3 is TGTGCCAGCAGCTTAAACCTAGCGGGAGGCTCCTACAATGAGCAGTTCTTC.